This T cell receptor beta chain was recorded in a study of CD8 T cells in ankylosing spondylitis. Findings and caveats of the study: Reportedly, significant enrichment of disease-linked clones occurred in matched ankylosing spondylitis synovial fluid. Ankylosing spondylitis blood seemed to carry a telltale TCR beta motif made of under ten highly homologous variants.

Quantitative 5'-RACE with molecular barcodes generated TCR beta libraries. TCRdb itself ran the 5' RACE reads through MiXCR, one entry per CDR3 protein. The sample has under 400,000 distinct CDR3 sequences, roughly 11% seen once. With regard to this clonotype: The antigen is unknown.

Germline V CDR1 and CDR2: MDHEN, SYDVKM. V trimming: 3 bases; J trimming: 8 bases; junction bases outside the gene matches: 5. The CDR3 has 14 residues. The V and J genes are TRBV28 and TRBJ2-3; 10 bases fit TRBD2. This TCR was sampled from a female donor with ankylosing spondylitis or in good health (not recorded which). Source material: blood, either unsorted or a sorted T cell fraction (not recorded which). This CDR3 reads CASSLGLAGGTQYF. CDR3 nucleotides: TGTGCCAGCAGTTTGGGGTTAGCGGGAGGTACGCAGTATTTT.